This T cell receptor (beta chain) was sequenced during a study of shared clonotypes between healthy human individuals. Per the germline V gene, CDR1 is GTSNPN and CDR2 is SVGIG (reference sequence). This CDR3 contains 16 residues. The junction had 11 bases not matched to a gene; V was cut back by 0 bases and J by 7 bases. Splitting of CD4+ cells produced CD45RA+ naive and CD45RA-negative memory subsets. Sorted-subset replicate PCR reactions contained 150 to 200 ng DNA, corresponding to tens of thousands of T cell genomes. Original processing notes: Junction-only immunoSEQ data arrived without quality scores, meaning filtering differed. The protocol was immunoSEQ multiplex PCR, while the TCRdb copy is restricted to in-frame clones and leaves out a portion. The V and J calls and clone size are taken from that table; D and trimming were inferred from the DNA. The sample yields roughly 2 million clones, approximately 96% seen once.

The origin of this receptor is a man aged 18 to 29 in good health. Sequenced: naive CD4+ T cells sorted from blood. As for subset: CD45RA+ positively selected. The chain carries TRBV30 and TRBJ1-2; 10 nucleotides agree with TRBD1. The CDR3 bases are TGTGCCTGGAGTGTATATCCCGACAGGGGGCGAGTTGGCTACACCTTC. Translating it yields CAWSVYPDRGRVGYTF.